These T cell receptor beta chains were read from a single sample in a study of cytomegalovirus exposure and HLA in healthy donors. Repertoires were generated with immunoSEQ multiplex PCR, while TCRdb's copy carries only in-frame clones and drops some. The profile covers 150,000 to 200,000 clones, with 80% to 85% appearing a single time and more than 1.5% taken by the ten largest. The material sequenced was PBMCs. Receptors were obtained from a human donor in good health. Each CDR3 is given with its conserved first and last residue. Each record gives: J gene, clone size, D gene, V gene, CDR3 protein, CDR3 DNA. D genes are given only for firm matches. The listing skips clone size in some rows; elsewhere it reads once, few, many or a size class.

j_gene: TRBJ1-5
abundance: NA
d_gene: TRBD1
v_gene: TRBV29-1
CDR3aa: CSVVTGGNQPQHF
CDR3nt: TGCAGCGTTGTAACAGGGGGCAATCAGCCCCAGCATTTT

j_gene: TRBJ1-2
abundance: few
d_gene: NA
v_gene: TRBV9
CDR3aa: CASSVDIASYGYTF
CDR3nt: TGTGCCAGCAGCGTAGATATAGCAAGCTATGGCTACACCTTC

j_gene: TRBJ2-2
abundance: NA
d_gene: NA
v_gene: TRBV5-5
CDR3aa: CASSLASGANTGELFF
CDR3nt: TGTGCCAGCAGCTTGGCCTCAGGCGCGAACACCGGGGAGCTGTTTTTT

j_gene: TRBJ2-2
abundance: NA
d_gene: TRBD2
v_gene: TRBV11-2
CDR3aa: CASSGAASGIPTTGELFF
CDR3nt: TGTGCCAGCAGCGGAGCCGCTAGCGGGATCCCGACCACCGGGGAGCTGTTTTTT

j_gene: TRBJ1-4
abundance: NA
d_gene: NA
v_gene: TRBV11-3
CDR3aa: CASSFQGLNEKLFF
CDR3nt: TGTGCCAGCAGCTTCCAGGGTTTGAATGAAAAACTGTTTTTT

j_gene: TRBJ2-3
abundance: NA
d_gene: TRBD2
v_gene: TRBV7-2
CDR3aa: CASSLGGYTDTQYF
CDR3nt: TGTGCCAGCAGCTTGGGGGGGTACACAGATACGCAGTATTTT

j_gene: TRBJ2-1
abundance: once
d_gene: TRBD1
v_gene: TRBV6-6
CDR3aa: CASSYSGTGEVNEQFF
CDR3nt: TGTGCCAGCAGTTACTCCGGGACAGGGGAGGTTAATGAGCAGTTCTTC

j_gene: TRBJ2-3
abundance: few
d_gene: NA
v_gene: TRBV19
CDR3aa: CASSIAGYRDTQYF
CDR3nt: TGTGCCAGTAGTATAGCAGGGTACCGGGATACGCAGTATTTT

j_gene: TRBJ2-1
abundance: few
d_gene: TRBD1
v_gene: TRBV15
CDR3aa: CATSTTRTGGVYNEQFF
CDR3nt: TGTGCCACCAGCACAACCCGGACAGGGGGAGTTTACAATGAGCAGTTCTTC

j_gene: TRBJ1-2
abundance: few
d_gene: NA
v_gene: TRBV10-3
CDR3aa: CASRQLSSSIYGYTF
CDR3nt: TGTGCCAGCCGACAGTTAAGTTCAAGTATCTATGGCTACACCTTC

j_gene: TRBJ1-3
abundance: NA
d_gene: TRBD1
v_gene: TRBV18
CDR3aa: CASSLGQGGTGNTIYF
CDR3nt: TGTGCCAGCTCACTAGGACAGGGTGGCACTGGAAACACCATATATTTT

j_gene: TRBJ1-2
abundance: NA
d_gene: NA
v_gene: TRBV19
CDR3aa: CASTIEGRGGYTF
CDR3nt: TGTGCCAGTACCATCGAGGGGCGGGGTGGCTACACCTTC

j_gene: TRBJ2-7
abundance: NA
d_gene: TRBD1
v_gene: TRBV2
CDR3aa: CASSEGQGIYEQYF
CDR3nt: TGTGCCAGCAGTGAGGGACAGGGTATCTACGAGCAGTACTTC

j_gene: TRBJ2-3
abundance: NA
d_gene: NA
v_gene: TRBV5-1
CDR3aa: CASSSLPGLSSTDTQYF
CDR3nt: TGCGCCAGCAGCTCGTTACCGGGACTGTCGAGCACAGATACGCAGTATTTT

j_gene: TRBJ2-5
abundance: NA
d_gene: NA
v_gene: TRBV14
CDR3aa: CASSPWGHQETQYF
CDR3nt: TGTGCCAGCAGCCCATGGGGGCATCAAGAGACCCAGTACTTC

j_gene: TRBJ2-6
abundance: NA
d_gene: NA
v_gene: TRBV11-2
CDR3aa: CASSTYRGRDSGANVLTF
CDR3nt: TGTGCCAGCAGCACCTATCGAGGACGGGACTCTGGGGCCAACGTCCTGACTTTC

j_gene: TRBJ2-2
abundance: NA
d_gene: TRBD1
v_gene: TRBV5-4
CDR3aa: CAIRQGSGELFF
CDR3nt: TGTGCCATCCGACAGGGTTCCGGGGAGCTGTTTTTT

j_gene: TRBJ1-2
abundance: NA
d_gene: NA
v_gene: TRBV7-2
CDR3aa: CASSLGATYGYTF
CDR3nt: TGTGCCAGCAGCTTAGGTGCTACCTATGGCTACACCTTC